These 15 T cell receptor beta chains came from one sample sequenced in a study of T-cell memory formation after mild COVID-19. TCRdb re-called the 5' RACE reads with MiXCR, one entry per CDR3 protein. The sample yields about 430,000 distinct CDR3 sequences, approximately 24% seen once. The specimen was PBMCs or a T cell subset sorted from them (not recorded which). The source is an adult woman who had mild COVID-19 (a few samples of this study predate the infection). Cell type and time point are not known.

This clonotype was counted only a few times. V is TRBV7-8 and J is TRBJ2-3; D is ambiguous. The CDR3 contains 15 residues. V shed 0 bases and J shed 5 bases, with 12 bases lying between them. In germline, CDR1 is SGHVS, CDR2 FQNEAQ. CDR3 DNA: TGTGCCAGCAGCTTAGCGAGGCTAATAAGAGATACGCAGTATTTT. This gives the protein CASSLARLIRDTQYF.

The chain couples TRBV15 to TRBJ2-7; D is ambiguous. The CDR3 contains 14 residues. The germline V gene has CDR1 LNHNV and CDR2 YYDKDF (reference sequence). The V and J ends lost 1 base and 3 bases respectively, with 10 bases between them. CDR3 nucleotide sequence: TGTGCCACCAGCAGAGTAGGGCTTAGCTACGAGCAGTACTTC. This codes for CATSRVGLSYEQYF.

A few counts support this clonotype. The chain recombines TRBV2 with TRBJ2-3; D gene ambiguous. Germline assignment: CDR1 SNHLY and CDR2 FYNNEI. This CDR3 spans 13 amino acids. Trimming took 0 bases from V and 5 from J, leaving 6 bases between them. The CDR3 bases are TGTGCCAGCAGTGAAGCGCTTTTAGATACGCAGTATTTT. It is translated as CASSEALLDTQYF.

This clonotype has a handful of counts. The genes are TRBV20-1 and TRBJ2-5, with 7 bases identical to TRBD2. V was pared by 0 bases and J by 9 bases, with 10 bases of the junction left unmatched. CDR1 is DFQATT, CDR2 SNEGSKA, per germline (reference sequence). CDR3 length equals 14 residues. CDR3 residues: CSARDSPGGRPQYF. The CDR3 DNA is TGCAGTGCTAGAGATAGCCCGGGAGGTCGGCCCCAGTACTTC.

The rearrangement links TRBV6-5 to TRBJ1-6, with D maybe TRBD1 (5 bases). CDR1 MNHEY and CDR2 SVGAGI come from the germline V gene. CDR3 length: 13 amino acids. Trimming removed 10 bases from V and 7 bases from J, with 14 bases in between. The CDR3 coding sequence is TGTGCCACGTCCCCGGGGGTCAATTCACCCCTCCACTTT. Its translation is CATSPGVNSPLHF.

Here the CDR3 reads CSVDSGQGYEQYF. The CDR3 bases are TGCAGCGTTGATTCGGGACAGGGCTACGAGCAGTACTTC. The gene calls are TRBV29-1 and TRBJ2-7; 9 bases line up with TRBD1. CDR1 SQVTM and CDR2 ANQGSEA come from the germline V gene. Trimming took 3 bases from V and 3 from J; bases not matched to a gene: 3. The CDR3 covers 13 residues.

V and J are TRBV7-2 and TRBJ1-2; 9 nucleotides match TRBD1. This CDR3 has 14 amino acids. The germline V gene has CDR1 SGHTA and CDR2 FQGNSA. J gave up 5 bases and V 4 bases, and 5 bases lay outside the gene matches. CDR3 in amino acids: CASSSHRGLYGYTF. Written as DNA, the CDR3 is TGTGCCAGCAGCTCCCACAGGGGGCTATATGGCTACACCTTC.

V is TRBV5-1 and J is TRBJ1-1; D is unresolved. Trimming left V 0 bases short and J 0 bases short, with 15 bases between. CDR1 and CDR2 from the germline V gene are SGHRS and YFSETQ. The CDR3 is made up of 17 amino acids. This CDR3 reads CASSLVVRSLMNTEAFF. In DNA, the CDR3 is TGCGCCAGCAGCTTGGTGGTACGGTCCCTCATGAACACTGAAGCTTTCTTT.

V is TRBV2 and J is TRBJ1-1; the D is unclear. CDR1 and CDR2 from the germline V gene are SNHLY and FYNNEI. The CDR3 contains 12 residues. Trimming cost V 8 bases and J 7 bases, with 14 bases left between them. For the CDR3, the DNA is TGTGCCAGCTCACAAAGTCGGGTTGAAGCTTTCTTT. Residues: CASSQSRVEAFF.

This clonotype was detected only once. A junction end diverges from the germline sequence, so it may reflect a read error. The CDR3: CASRLVGPYSDEQYF. The DNA of the CDR3 is TGTGCCAGCAGATTGGTAGGACCCTACTCCGACGAGCAGTACTTC. This chain joins TRBV5-4 and TRBJ2-7, with D unclear. Germline V gene lookup returns CDR1 SGHNT and CDR2 YYREEE (reference sequence). The CDR3 sequence is 15 residues long.

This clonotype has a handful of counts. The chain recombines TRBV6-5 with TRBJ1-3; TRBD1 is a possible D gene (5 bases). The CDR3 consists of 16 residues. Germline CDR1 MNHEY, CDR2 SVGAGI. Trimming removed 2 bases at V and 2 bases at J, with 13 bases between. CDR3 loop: CASSYSREPTGNTIYF. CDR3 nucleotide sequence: TGTGCCAGCAGTTACAGCAGGGAGCCGACTGGAAACACCATATATTTT.

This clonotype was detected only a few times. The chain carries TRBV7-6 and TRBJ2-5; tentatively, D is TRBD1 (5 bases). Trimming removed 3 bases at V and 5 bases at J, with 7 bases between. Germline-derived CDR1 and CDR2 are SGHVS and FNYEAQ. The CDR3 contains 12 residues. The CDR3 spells CASSFHRETQYF. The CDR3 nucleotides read TGTGCCAGCAGCTTCCACAGGGAGACCCAGTACTTC.

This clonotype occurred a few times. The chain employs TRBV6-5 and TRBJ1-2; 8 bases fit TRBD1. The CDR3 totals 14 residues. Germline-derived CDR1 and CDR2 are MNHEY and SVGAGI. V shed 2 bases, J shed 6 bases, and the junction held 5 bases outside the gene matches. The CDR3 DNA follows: TGTGCCAGCAGTTACGGACAGGGAAGGGATGGCTACACCTTC. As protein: CASSYGQGRDGYTF.

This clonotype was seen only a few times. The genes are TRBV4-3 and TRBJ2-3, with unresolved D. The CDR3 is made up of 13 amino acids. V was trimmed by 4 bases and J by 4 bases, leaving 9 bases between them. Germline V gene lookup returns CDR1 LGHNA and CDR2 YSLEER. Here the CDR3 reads CASSLDMADTQYF. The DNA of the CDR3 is TGCGCCAGCAGCCTGGATATGGCAGATACGCAGTATTTT.

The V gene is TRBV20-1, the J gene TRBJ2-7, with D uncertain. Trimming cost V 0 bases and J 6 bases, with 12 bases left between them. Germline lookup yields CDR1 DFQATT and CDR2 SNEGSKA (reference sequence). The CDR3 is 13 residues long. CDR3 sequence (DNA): TGCAGTGCTAGAGATTACTTCAGGCTCGAGCAGTACTTC. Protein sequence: CSARDYFRLEQYF.